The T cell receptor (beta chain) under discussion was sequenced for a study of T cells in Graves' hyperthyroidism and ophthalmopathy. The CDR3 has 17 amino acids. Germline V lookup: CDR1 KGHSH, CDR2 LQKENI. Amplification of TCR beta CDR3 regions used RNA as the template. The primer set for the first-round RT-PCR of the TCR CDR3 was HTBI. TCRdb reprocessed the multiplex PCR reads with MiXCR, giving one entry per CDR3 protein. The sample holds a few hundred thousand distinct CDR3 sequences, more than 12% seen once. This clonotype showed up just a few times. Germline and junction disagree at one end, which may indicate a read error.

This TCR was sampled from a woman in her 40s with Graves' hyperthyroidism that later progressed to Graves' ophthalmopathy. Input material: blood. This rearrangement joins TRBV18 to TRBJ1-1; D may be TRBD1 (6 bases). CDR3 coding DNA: TGTACCAGCTCACCGACCGGGACACCCCGGGTTACGGCTGAAGCTTTCTTT. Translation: CTSSPTGTPRVTAEAFF.